The rows below give T cell receptor beta chains drawn from one sample of a study of blood T cell repertoires in COVID-19. The table came from immunoSEQ multiplex PCR; TCRdb's copy has only in-frame clones and leaves some out. The repertoire holds about 170,000 clones, with 85% to 95% as singletons. The sequenced material came from peripheral blood. These receptors were obtained from a woman aged 50 to 65 with acute or convalescent COVID-19. Both conserved end residues are part of each CDR3. Fields, in order: clone size, D gene, V gene, J gene, CDR3 protein, CDR3 DNA. D genes are given only for firm matches. Some rows mark clone size as missing; the rest say once, few, many or name a class of expanded clone.

>-|TRBD2|TRBV3-1/TRBV3-2|TRBJ2-7
CASSSKAGLAGGPMDEQYF
TGTGCCAGCAGCTCAAAAGCGGGACTAGCGGGAGGGCCGATGGACGAGCAGTACTTC
>-|-|TRBV7-9|TRBJ1-4
CASSPTGYLPEKLFF
TGTGCCAGCAGCCCTACAGGGTATCTCCCTGAAAAACTGTTTTTT
>once|-|TRBV4-3|TRBJ1-3
CASSGLEGQVGNTIYF
TGCGCCAGCAGCGGCTTAGAGGGTCAGGTTGGAAACACCATATATTTT
>-|TRBD1|TRBV28|TRBJ1-5
CASTDRDRALGNQPQHF
TGTGCCAGCACCGACCGGGACAGGGCACTGGGCAATCAGCCCCAGCATTTT
>-|TRBD1|TRBV10-3|TRBJ1-1
CAISKGTGPTEAFF
TGTGCCATCTCTAAGGGGACAGGACCCACTGAAGCTTTCTTT
>-|TRBD1|TRBV7-6|TRBJ1-6
CASSRGQEPSPLHF
TGTGCCAGCAGCCGGGGACAGGAGCCTTCACCCCTCCACTTT
>once|-|TRBV12-3/TRBV12-4|TRBJ1-2
CASASRRNYGYTF
TGTGCCAGCGCTTCGAGGCGGAACTATGGCTACACCTTC
>-|-|TRBV19|TRBJ2-3
CASSLQGLENTQYF
TGTGCCAGTAGTTTACAGGGCCTAGAAAATACGCAGTATTTT
>-|TRBD1|TRBV5-1|TRBJ2-1
CASSRDRVSNEQFF
TGCGCCAGCAGCCGGGACAGGGTTTCCAATGAGCAGTTCTTC
>-|TRBD1|TRBV28|TRBJ1-4
CASLPGQGYEKLFF
TGTGCCAGTCTTCCGGGACAGGGGTATGAAAAACTGTTTTTT
>-|-|TRBV18|TRBJ2-2
CASSQSRAAGELFF
TGTGCCAGCTCACAATCCAGGGCCGCCGGGGAGCTGTTTTTT
>-|-|TRBV19|TRBJ1-1
CASSMEGQNTEAFF
TGTGCCAGTAGTATGGAGGGCCAGAACACTGAAGCTTTCTTT
>-|-|TRBV5-6|TRBJ1-1
CASSLGVAMNTEAFF
TGTGCCAGCAGCTTGGGGGTAGCAATGAACACTGAAGCTTTCTTT
>-|-|TRBV9|TRBJ1-2
CASRSSGSYGYTF
TGTGCCAGCAGATCGTCGGGGAGCTATGGCTACACCTTC
>-|-|TRBV5-8|TRBJ1-1
CASSLTYSVVQGSTNTEAFF
TGTGCCAGCAGCTTAACCTATAGTGTCGTCCAGGGATCCACGAACACTGAAGCTTTCTTT
>-|-|TRBV10-1|TRBJ2-2
CASSAGGGSSGELFF
TGCGCCAGCAGTGCAGGCGGAGGATCCTCCGGGGAGCTGTTTTTT
>once|-|TRBV14|TRBJ2-3
CASSQAITQYF
TGTGCCAGCAGCCAAGCAATTACGCAGTATTTT
>-|TRBD1|TRBV10-1|TRBJ2-7
CASSERTGAFGEQYF
TGCGCCAGCAGTGAAAGGACAGGGGCATTTGGCGAGCAGTACTTC
>-|TRBD1|TRBV6-6|TRBJ2-7
CASCSTGTGDLGEQYF
TGTGCCAGCTGCTCAACTGGGACAGGCGATTTGGGCGAGCAGTACTTC
>-|-|TRBV6-5|TRBJ1-3
CASRIGQNSGNTIYF
TGTGCCAGCCGCATTGGACAGAACTCTGGAAACACCATATATTTT
>-|TRBD2|TRBV7-2|TRBJ2-7
CASSPSGGLYEQYF
TGTGCCAGCAGCCCGAGCGGGGGGCTCTACGAGCAGTACTTC
>-|TRBD2|TRBV6-2/TRBV6-3|TRBJ2-1
CASIPAGGGYNEQFF
TGTGCCAGCATCCCCGCGGGGGGGGGTTACAATGAGCAGTTCTTC
>-|-|TRBV6-6|TRBJ1-1
CASSFDSTEMNTEAFF
TGTGCCAGCAGTTTCGACTCGACAGAAATGAACACTGAAGCTTTCTTT
>-|TRBD2|TRBV5-1|TRBJ2-3
CASSRRLAGGTDTQYF
TGCGCCAGCAGCAGAAGACTAGCGGGGGGGACAGATACGCAGTATTTT
>-|-|TRBV2|TRBJ1-1
CASNRLNTEAFF
TGTGCCAGCAACAGGCTGAACACTGAAGCTTTCTTT
>-|TRBD2|TRBV27|TRBJ2-1
CASSRTSGMSGQFF
TGTGCCAGCAGCCGGACTAGCGGGATGTCAGGGCAGTTCTTC
>-|TRBD2|TRBV7-2|TRBJ2-2
CASSPRLAGVPQGSGELFF
TGTGCCAGCAGCCCTAGACTAGCGGGGGTTCCCCAGGGGTCCGGGGAGCTGTTTTTT
>-|TRBD2|TRBV6-6|TRBJ2-3
CASSLRLAGGEDTQYF
TGTGCCAGCAGTCTTAGACTAGCGGGAGGGGAAGATACGCAGTATTTT
>-|TRBD1|TRBV28|TRBJ2-7
CASRGQAYEQYF
TGTGCCAGCAGGGGACAGGCTTACGAGCAGTACTTC